This T cell receptor beta chain is from a study of shared clonotypes between healthy human individuals. Of note for this clone: Its antigen is undetermined.

Each subset's genomic DNA was shared equally among a number of immunoSEQ plates. Some clones are missing from TCRdb's copy, which holds only in-frame ones; the method was immunoSEQ multiplex PCR. The table shows roughly 2,500,000 clones, with roughly 93% occurring only once. Notes on the study in general: Having only a few donors restricted how much genetic and exposure-history diversity was captured. Approximately 4.6% of naive CD4 clonotypes were shared across four donors. Naive subsets generally had larger estimated richness than memory subsets.

Germline V gives CDR1 SGHNT, CDR2 YENEEA. Trimming cost V 1 base and J 5 bases, with 18 bases left between them. The CDR3 extends over 17 amino acids. This clonotype originated in a man aged 18 to 30 in good health. Some clones in this sample may be carry-over from other donors' samples. Sequenced input: naive CD4+ T cells from PBMCs. Subset described: CD45RA+ positively selected. V is TRBV11-3 and J is TRBJ2-1; D remains unclear. The CDR3 reads CASSLGGALRAHNEQFF. The DNA for the CDR3 is TGTGCCAGCAGCTTAGGCGGTGCACTCCGCGCCCACAATGAGCAGTTCTTC.